This T cell receptor (beta chain) was obtained from a study of blood T cell repertoires in COVID-19. Study-wide context: Acute-phase and convalescent COVID-19 samples originated in the United States, Italy and Spain. Sample material is recorded as cDNA or gDNA derived from T cells, B-cell-depleted T cells, or PBMCs.

The CDR3 loop spans 12 amino acids. V lost 3 bases to trimming and J lost 10 bases, with 13 bases between them. Germline V lookup: CDR1 SGDLS, CDR2 YYNGEE. This clone was detected only a few times. Per the original data handling: Nucleated cell number was recorded as an estimate derived from reference gene primer amplification. Some clones are missing from TCRdb's copy, which holds only in-frame ones; the method was immunoSEQ multiplex PCR. V and J calls and clone size are copied from that table; D and trimming were computed from the DNA. This table has tens of thousands of clones, 65% to 80% appearing once.

This sequence originates from a man aged 55 to 70 with acute or convalescent COVID-19. Sequenced sample: peripheral blood. The chain has TRBV9 and TRBJ2-5; D remains ambiguous. CDR3 bases: TGTGCCAGCAGCGGGGCCGCGCGTAACCAGTACTTC. Its translation: CASSGAARNQYF.